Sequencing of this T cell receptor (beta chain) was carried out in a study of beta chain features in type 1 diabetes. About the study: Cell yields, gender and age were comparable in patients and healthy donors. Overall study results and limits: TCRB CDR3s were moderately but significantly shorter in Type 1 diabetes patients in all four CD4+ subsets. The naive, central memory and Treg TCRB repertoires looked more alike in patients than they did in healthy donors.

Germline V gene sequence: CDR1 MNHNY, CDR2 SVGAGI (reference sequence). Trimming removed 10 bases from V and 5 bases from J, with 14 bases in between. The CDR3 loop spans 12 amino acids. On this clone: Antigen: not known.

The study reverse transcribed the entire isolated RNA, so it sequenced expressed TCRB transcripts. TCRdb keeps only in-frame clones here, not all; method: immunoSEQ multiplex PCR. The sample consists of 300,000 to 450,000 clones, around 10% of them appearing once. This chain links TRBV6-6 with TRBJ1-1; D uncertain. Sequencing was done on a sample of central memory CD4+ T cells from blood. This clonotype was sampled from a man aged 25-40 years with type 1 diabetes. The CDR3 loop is CATAGTSTEAFF. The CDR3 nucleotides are TGTGCCACCGCGGGTACCTCAACTGAAGCTTTCTTT.